The T cell receptor beta chain described here comes from a study of cytomegalovirus exposure and HLA in healthy donors. V was cut by 2 bases and J by 2 bases, with 7 bases left in between. There are 14 residues in the CDR3. CDR1 and CDR2 (germline): ENHRY, SYGVKD. Method: immunoSEQ multiplex PCR; TCRdb's copy keeps in-frame clones and lacks some. The sample shows about 55,000 clones, roughly 90% of them seen only once. This clonotype was sampled from a man aged 18 to 30 in good health and CMV-seronegative. The rearrangement joins TRBV10-3 to TRBJ1-5; maybe TRBD1 (5 bases). Sequenced sample: PBMCs. In DNA form, the CDR3 reads TGTGCCATCAGTGAGACAGGCGGCAATCAGCCCCAGCATTTT. Protein product: CAISETGGNQPQHF.